These 4 T cell receptor beta chains came from one sample sequenced in a study of shared clonotypes between healthy human individuals. Naive CD8 cells comprised CD45RO-negative, CCR7-positively selected cells, excluding terminally differentiated effector memory CD45RA+ cells. Here immunoSEQ multiplex PCR was the method, and the copy in TCRdb shows in-frame clones only, minus some. The repertoire has about 2,200,000 clones, roughly 91% of them found once; the top ten carry approximately 1.7%. Sequenced sample: naive CD8+ T cells from PBMCs. These receptors originate from a young man in good health. Some clones in this sample may be carry-over from other donors' samples.

Remarks on this clone: This sample includes further DNA sequences coding for the same CDR3. The chain employs TRBV27 and TRBJ1-2; no clear D. Trimming took 2 bases from V and 3 from J, leaving 7 bases between them. Per the germline V gene, CDR1 is MNHEY and CDR2 is SMNVEV (reference sequence). CDR3 size: 13 residues. Written as DNA, the CDR3 is TGTGCCAGCAGTTTAGGGCAGTACTATGGCTACACCTTC. Translated: CASSLGQYYGYTF.

The V gene is TRBV19, the J gene TRBJ1-5; D ambiguous. The CDR3 spans 14 residues. V lost 5 bases and J 2 bases, leaving 10 bases between the germline ends. Germline CDR1 is LNHDA and CDR2 is SQIVND (reference sequence). In DNA, the CDR3 is TGTGCCAGTAGTGACGCATGGGGCAATCAGCCCCAGCATTTT. Residues: CASSDAWGNQPQHF.

The rearrangement uses TRBV15 and TRBJ2-5; TRBD2 agrees at 8 bases. The J call may be mistaken, given a closer DNA end match to TRBJ2-7. This CDR3 is 15 amino acids long. Germline CDR1 and CDR2: LNHNV and YYDKDF (reference sequence). CDR3 sequence: CATSRGRGGDYEQYF. CDR3 in DNA: TGTGCCACCAGCAGAGGCCGGGGGGGGGACTACGAGCAGTACTTC.

The rearrangement joins TRBV27 to TRBJ2-7; D is ambiguous. CDR3 length equals 14 residues. Germline V gives CDR1 MNHEY, CDR2 SMNVEV (reference sequence). The germline V and J ends were trimmed by 6 bases and 0 bases, with 12 bases remaining between them. The CDR3 DNA reads as TGTGCCAGCAGATCGAACAGAGCCTCCTACGAGCAGTACTTC. This codes for CASRSNRASYEQYF.